One TCR beta chain is described in this entry. Here immunoSEQ multiplex PCR was the method, and the copy in TCRdb shows in-frame clones only, minus some. The sample contains around 170,000 clones, roughly nine tenths of which appear only once. This entry is derived from a study of blood T cell repertoires in COVID-19. About the study: Material from acute and convalescent COVID-19 was sourced from the United States, Italy and Spain. Nucleic acid was either cDNA or gDNA, and it came from T cells, B-cell-depleted T cells, or PBMCs.

The receptor comes from a man aged 45-65 years with acute or convalescent COVID-19. Sequencing was carried out using peripheral blood.

CDR3 protein: CASSLAHRGISYEQYF. CDR3 nucleotide sequence: TGTGCCAGCAGCTTGGCCCATCGGGGGATCTCCTACGAGCAGTACTTC. The chain recombines TRBV5-4 with TRBJ2-7; perhaps TRBD2 as D (6 bases). V lost 0 bases, J lost 0 bases, and 13 bases lay in between. The CDR3 runs 16 residues. Germline CDR1 and CDR2: SGHNT and YYREEE (reference sequence).